This TCR beta chain was profiled in a study of blood T cell repertoires in COVID-19. Study-wide context: Both acute and convalescent COVID-19 samples were obtained from the United States, Italy and Spain. Nucleic acid was either cDNA or gDNA, and it came from T cells, B-cell-depleted T cells, or PBMCs.

TCRdb's copy holds only in-frame clones and misses some; the assay was immunoSEQ multiplex PCR. This table holds under 150,000 clones, approximately 85% found once. Seattle enrolled patients during active infection and tracked them longitudinally. The germline V gene has CDR1 MNHEY and CDR2 SVGAGI. This CDR3 is built from 15 residues. After removal of 2 bases from V and 5 bases from J, the junction contained 2 bases not matched to a gene. The sequencing sample was made of peripheral blood. The receptor was isolated from a woman aged 55-69 years with COVID-19, enrolled during active disease. The gene calls are TRBV6-5 and TRBJ2-3; 12 bases line up with TRBD2. This chain's CDR3 is CASSYLAGGRDTQYF. CDR3 nucleotide sequence: TGTGCCAGCAGTTACCTAGCGGGGGGGCGAGATACGCAGTATTTT.